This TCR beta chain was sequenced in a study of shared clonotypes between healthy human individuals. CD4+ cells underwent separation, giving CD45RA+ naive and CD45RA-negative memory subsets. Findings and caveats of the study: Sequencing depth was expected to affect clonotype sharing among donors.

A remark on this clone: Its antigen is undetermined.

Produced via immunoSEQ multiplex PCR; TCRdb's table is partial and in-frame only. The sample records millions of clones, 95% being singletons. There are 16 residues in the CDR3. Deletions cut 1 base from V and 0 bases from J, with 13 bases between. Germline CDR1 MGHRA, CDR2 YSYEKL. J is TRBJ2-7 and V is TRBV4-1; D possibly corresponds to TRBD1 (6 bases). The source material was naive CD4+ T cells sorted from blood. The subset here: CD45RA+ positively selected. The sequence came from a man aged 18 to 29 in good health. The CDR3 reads CASSQVTGSSSYEQYF. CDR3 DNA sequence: TGCGCCAGCAGCCAAGTAACAGGGTCTAGCTCCTACGAGCAGTACTTC.